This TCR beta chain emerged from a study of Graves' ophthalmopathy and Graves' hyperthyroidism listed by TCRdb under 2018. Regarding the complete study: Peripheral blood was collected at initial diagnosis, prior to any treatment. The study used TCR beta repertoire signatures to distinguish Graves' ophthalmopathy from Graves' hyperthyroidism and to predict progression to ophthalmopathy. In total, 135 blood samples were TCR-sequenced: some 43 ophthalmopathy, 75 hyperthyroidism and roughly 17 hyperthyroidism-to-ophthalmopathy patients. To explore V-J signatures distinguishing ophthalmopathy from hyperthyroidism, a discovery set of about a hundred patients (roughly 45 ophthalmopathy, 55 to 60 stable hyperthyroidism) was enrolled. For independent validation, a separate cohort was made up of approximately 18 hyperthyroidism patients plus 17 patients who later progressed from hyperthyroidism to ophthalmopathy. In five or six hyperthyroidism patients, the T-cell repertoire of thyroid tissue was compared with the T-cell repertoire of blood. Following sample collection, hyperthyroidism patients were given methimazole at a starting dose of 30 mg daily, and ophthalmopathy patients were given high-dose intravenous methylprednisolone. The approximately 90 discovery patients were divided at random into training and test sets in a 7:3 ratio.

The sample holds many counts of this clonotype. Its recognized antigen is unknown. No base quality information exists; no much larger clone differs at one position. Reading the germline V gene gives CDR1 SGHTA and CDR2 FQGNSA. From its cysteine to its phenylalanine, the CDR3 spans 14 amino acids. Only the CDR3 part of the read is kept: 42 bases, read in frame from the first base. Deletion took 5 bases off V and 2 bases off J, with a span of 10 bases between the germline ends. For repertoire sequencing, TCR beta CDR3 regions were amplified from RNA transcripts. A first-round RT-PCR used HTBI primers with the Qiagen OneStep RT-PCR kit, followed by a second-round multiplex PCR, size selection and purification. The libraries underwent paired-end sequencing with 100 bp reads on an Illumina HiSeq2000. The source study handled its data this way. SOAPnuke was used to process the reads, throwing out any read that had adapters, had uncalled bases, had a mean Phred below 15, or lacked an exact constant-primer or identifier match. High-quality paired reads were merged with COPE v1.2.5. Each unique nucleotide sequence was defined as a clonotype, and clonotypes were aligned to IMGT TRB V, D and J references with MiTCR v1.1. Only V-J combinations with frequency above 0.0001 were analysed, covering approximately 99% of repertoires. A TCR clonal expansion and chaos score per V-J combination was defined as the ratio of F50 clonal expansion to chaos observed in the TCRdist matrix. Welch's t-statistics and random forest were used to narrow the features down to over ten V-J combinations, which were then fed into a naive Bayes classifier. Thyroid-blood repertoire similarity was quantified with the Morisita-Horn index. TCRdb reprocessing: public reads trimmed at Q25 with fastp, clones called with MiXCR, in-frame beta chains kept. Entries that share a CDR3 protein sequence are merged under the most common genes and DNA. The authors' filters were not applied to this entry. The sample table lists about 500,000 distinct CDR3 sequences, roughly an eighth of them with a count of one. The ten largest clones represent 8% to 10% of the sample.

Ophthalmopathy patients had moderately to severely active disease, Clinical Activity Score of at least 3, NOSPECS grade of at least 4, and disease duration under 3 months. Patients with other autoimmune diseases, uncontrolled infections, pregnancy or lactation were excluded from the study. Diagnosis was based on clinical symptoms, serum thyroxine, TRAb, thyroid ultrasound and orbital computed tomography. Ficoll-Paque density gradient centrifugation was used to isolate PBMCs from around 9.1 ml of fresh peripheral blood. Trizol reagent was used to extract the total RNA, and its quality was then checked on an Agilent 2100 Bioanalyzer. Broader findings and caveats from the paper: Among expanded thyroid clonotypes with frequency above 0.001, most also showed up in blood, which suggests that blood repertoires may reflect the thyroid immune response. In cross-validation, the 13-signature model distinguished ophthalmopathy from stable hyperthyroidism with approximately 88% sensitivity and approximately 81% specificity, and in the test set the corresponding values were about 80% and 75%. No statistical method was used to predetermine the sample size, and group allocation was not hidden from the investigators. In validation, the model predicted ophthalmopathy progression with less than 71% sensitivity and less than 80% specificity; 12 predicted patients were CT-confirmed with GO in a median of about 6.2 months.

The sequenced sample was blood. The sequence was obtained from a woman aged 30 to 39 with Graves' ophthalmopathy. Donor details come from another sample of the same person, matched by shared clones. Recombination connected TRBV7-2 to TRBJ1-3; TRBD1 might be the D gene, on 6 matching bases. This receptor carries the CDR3 CASSPGVPGNTIYF. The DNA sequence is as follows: TGTGCCAGCAGCCCAGGGGTTCCTGGAAACACCATATATTTT.